The TCR beta chain described here comes from a study of T cells in Graves' hyperthyroidism and ophthalmopathy. Study findings and constraints: Researchers found most expanded thyroid clonotypes above 0.001 in blood as well.

This clonotype was detected many times. Its antigen is not identified. RNA transcripts provided the source from which TCR beta CDR3 regions were amplified. The TCR CDR3 was amplified in a first-round RT-PCR using the HTBI primer set. A single record per CDR3 protein comes from TCRdb applying MiXCR to the multiplex PCR reads. This table holds roughly 300,000 distinct CDR3 sequences, over 20% found once. The CDR3 runs 14 residues. Trimming cost V 5 bases and J 2 bases, with 11 bases left between them. Germline lookup yields CDR1 SGHTA and CDR2 FQGTGA. The sample was blood. The V call is TRBV7-3, the J call TRBJ2-3, with unresolved D. The TCR comes from a woman aged 50 to 60 with Graves' hyperthyroidism. The CDR3 DNA reads TGTGCCAGCAGCATAAATAGGGACACAGATACGCAGTATTTT. It codes for CASSINRDTDTQYF.